A single sample gave rise to the 9 T cell receptor beta chains below, sequenced in a study of T cell responses to AZD1222 COVID-19 vaccine. TCRdb's copy holds only in-frame clones and misses some; the assay was immunoSEQ multiplex PCR. The data contain 90,000 to 110,000 clones, around 87% of them seen just once; the ten biggest clones take up roughly 4.4%. The sample in question was peripheral blood, obtained 28 days after the second AZD1222 dose. The origin of the receptors is an adult who received the AZD1222 COVID-19 vaccine.

The chain combines TRBV12-5 with TRBJ2-3; 8 positions match TRBD2. V lost 1 base and J lost 2; bases outside the gene matches: 2. The CDR3 loop spans 15 amino acids. Germline V CDR1 and CDR2: LGHNT, FRNRAP. CDR3 in amino acids: CASGLGLASTDTQYF. The DNA of the CDR3 is TGTGCTAGTGGTTTGGGACTAGCGTCCACAGATACGCAGTATTTT.

This sequence joins TRBV27 and TRBJ1-5; 7 bases are a match to TRBD1. V lost 5 bases, J lost 6 bases, and 13 bases stayed unmatched. The CDR3 runs to 16 residues. CDR1 and CDR2 from the germline V gene are MNHEY and SMNVEV (reference sequence). The CDR3: CASSRLRGTDTQPQHF. In DNA form, the CDR3 reads TGTGCCAGCAGTCGTCTAAGAGGGACAGACACTCAGCCCCAGCATTTT.

The chain recombines TRBV29-1 with TRBJ2-2, with D possibly being TRBD1 or TRBD2 (5 bases each). Trimming shortened V by 4 bases and J by 4 bases, and 7 bases separated the two germline ends. The CDR3 runs 12 residues. Germline V gene lookup returns CDR1 SQVTM and CDR2 ANQGSEA. CDR3 in amino acids: CSVVGGTGELFF. CDR3 nucleotide sequence: TGCAGCGTTGTTGGGGGCACCGGGGAGCTGTTTTTT.

V and J are TRBV11-2 and TRBJ2-3; tentatively, D is TRBD1 or TRBD2 (6 bases each). The V end lost 6 bases, the J end lost 0 bases, and 13 bases lay between the germline ends. The CDR3 length is 15 residues. Germline CDR1 SGHAT, CDR2 FQNNGV. The CDR3 sequence is CASREGGLSTDTQYF. The DNA for the CDR3 is TGTGCCAGCAGGGAGGGGGGCCTTAGCACAGATACGCAGTATTTT.

J is TRBJ1-3 and V is TRBV29-1, with 8 bases matching TRBD1. This CDR3 contains 14 residues. Unmatched junction bases numbered 14, after V lost 8 bases and J lost 8 bases. The germline V gene has CDR1 SQVTM and CDR2 ANQGSEA. The CDR3 nucleotides are TGCAGCTCAACTATTACAGGGGGGGCGGACACCATATATTTT. Its protein is CSSTITGGADTIYF.

The chain joins TRBV4-3 to TRBJ2-1; no definite D call. The CDR3 totals 15 residues. Trimming removed 0 bases at V and 3 bases at J, with 9 bases between. Germline assignment: CDR1 LGHNA and CDR2 YSLEER. The CDR3, as DNA: TGCGCCAGCAGCCAAGAGGTGGGCATCTACAATGAGCAGTTCTTC. It specifies CASSQEVGIYNEQFF.

The chain uses TRBV24-1 and TRBJ2-1; TRBD1 might be the D (5 bases). V was cut by 10 bases and J by 2 bases, with 17 bases left in between. The CDR3 totals 15 residues. Germline V lookup: CDR1 KGHDR, CDR2 SFDVKD. The chain's CDR3 is CATQGSLGPYNEQFF. CDR3 DNA sequence: TGTGCCACTCAGGGTTCTCTAGGACCCTACAATGAGCAGTTCTTC.

The J gene is TRBJ2-3, the V gene TRBV5-5, with 7 bases aligning to TRBD2. V shed 4 bases, J shed 6 bases, and the junction held 17 bases outside the gene matches. CDR1 is SGHKS and CDR2 is YYEKEE in the germline V gene (reference sequence). The CDR3 consists of 17 residues. DNA of the CDR3: TGTGCCAGCAGCCACGAAGGGACTACCAGGGCGAGGGATACGCAGTATTTT. This gives the protein CASSHEGTTRARDTQYF.

This clone occurred once. This sequence joins TRBV9 and TRBJ2-2; no clear D gene. V was pared by 3 bases and J by 6 bases, with 3 bases between. The CDR3 runs 11 residues. CDR1 SGDLS and CDR2 YYNGEE come from the germline V gene. This CDR3 is CASSASGELFF. DNA of the CDR3: TGTGCCAGCAGCGCATCCGGGGAGCTGTTTTTT.